The rows below give T cell receptor beta chains drawn from one sample of a study of CD8+ T cells in alopecia areata. Some clones are missing from TCRdb's copy, which holds only in-frame ones; the method was immunoSEQ multiplex PCR. The sample carries 150,000 or so clones, about 89% recorded once. Sample: CD8+ T cells sorted from blood, taken at week 0. Receptors originate from a human donor with alopecia areata. CDR3s include the opening cysteine and the closing phenylalanine or tryptophan. A D gene is named only where the DNA matches it firmly. Clone sizes are given selectively: once, few, many, or a class where the clone is expanded.

D gene	V gene	J gene	clone size	CDR3 protein	CDR3 DNA
TRBD2	TRBV30	TRBJ2-1	-	CAWSRLLAGEGEQFF	TGTGCCTGGAGCCGTCTCCTAGCGGGAGAGGGTGAGCAGTTCTTC
TRBD2	TRBV4-2	TRBJ2-7	-	CASSLVGGGAYEQYF	TGTGCCAGCAGCCTGGTCGGTGGGGGGGCCTACGAGCAGTACTTC
-	TRBV29-1	TRBJ2-2	-	CSVEGVRGGAGGELFF	TGCAGCGTTGAAGGAGTTAGAGGAGGGGCTGGCGGGGAGCTGTTTTTT
TRBD1	TRBV29-1	TRBJ2-6	once	CSATGLPGANVLTF	TGCAGCGCGACAGGGCTGCCTGGGGCCAACGTCCTGACTTTC
-	TRBV6-5	TRBJ2-7	few	CASRAPAYEQYF	TGTGCCAGCAGAGCTCCCGCCTACGAGCAGTACTTC
-	TRBV13	TRBJ1-1	-	CASSLRGATEAFF	TGTGCCAGCAGCTTAAGGGGGGCAACTGAAGCTTTCTTT
TRBD1	TRBV5-6	TRBJ2-1	-	CASSWGTGWDNEQFF	TGTGCCAGCAGCTGGGGGACAGGATGGGACAATGAGCAGTTCTTC
-	TRBV14	TRBJ1-2	-	CASSQSLGDYGYTF	TGTGCCAGCAGCCAATCGTTGGGGGACTATGGCTACACCTTC
-	TRBV6-5	TRBJ2-5	-	CASSYSGGTQYF	TGTGCCAGCAGTTACTCGGGGGGGACCCAGTACTTC
-	TRBV4-1	TRBJ1-5	few	CASSGVAQPQHF	TGCGCCAGCAGCGGTGTCGCTCAGCCCCAGCATTTT
TRBD1	TRBV27	TRBJ1-1	-	CASSLRGRLTSEAFF	TGTGCCAGCAGTTTGAGGGGGCGCCTGACGTCTGAAGCTTTCTTT
TRBD2	TRBV5-5	TRBJ2-1	-	CASSEASGYNEQFF	TGTGCCAGCAGCGAGGCTAGCGGATACAATGAGCAGTTCTTC
-	TRBV29-1	TRBJ2-7	once	CSVVVRGDYEQYF	TGCAGCGTTGTTGTCAGGGGCGACTACGAGCAGTACTTC
-	TRBV29-1	TRBJ2-5	-	CSVEDSAYQETQYF	TGCAGCGTTGAAGATTCAGCCTACCAAGAGACCCAGTACTTC
TRBD1	TRBV29-1	TRBJ2-7	-	CSVARTGGVYEQYF	TGCAGCGTTGCCAGGACAGGGGGCGTTTACGAGCAGTACTTC
-	TRBV29-1	TRBJ2-5	-	CSVERTGSLEQYF	TGCAGCGTTGAAAGGACGGGCTCGTTGGAGCAGTACTTC
-	TRBV29-1	TRBJ2-7	-	CSVTDPLGGYEQYF	TGCAGCGTTACCGACCCACTCGGGGGCTACGAGCAGTACTTC
TRBD1	TRBV7-8	TRBJ1-2	-	CASSLGTGSGYGYTF	TGTGCCAGCAGCTTGGGGACAGGGTCAGGCTATGGCTACACCTTC
TRBD2	TRBV7-9	TRBJ2-1	-	CASSIIAGPYNEQFF	TGTGCCAGCAGCATTATAGCGGGGCCATACAATGAGCAGTTCTTC
-	TRBV29-1	TRBJ2-7	-	CSVDRSTGEQYF	TGCAGCGTTGATCGCTCTACCGGCGAGCAGTACTTC
TRBD2	TRBV2	TRBJ2-3	-	CASSEITGTSGRFEDTQYF	TGTGCCAGCAGTGAGATCACCGGGACTAGCGGGAGATTTGAAGATACGCAGTATTTT
-	TRBV29-1	TRBJ2-1	few	CSVEDLNEQFF	TGCAGCGTTGAAGATCTTAATGAGCAGTTCTTC
TRBD2	TRBV6-1	TRBJ2-7	-	CASSDPATSGFSHEQYF	TGTGCCAGCAGTGATCCGGCGACTAGCGGGTTTAGCCACGAGCAGTACTTC
TRBD1	TRBV30	TRBJ2-7	-	CAWSVLTGQYEQYF	TGTGCCTGGAGTGTCCTGACAGGGCAATACGAGCAGTACTTC
TRBD1	TRBV19	TRBJ1-5	-	CASSPDRGWNQPQHF	TGTGCCAGTAGCCCAGACAGGGGATGGAATCAGCCCCAGCATTTT
-	TRBV9	TRBJ1-1	-	CASSPGMNTEAFF	TGTGCCAGCAGCCCAGGTATGAACACTGAAGCTTTCTTT
TRBD1	TRBV2	TRBJ2-2	-	CASSTTGTGELFF	TGTGCCAGCAGTACGACAGGGACCGGGGAGCTGTTTTTT
TRBD2	TRBV5-1	TRBJ2-7	-	CASQAGGAYEQYF	TGCGCCAGCCAAGCGGGAGGTGCCTACGAGCAGTACTTC
-	TRBV7-6	TRBJ2-2	-	CASGPRTNTGELFF	TGTGCCAGCGGACCGAGGACGAACACCGGGGAGCTGTTTTTT
TRBD1	TRBV27	TRBJ2-1	-	CASSLFGTGNEQFF	TGTGCCAGCAGTTTATTCGGGACAGGGAATGAGCAGTTCTTC
-	TRBV9	TRBJ1-1	once	CASSVSGDTEAFF	TGTGCCAGCAGCGTCTCCGGGGATACTGAAGCTTTCTTT
-	TRBV27	TRBJ2-7	-	CASSLSMGQDEQYF	TGTGCCAGCAGTTTATCGATGGGCCAGGACGAGCAGTACTTC
TRBD2	TRBV7-9	TRBJ2-7	-	CASSSIAGEQYF	TGTGCCAGCAGTTCAATAGCGGGCGAGCAGTACTTC
TRBD1	TRBV7-9	TRBJ2-5	few	CASSLTGGDNRETQYF	TGTGCCAGCAGCTTGACAGGGGGCGATAATCGGGAGACCCAGTACTTC
-	TRBV14	TRBJ2-1	-	CASSRINGLDNEQFF	TGTGCCAGCAGCCGTATCAATGGTCTGGACAATGAGCAGTTCTTC
-	TRBV29-1	TRBJ2-7	-	CSVVTELYEQYF	TGCAGCGTTGTGACAGAATTATACGAGCAGTACTTC
TRBD2	TRBV7-2	TRBJ2-7	once	CASSPELAGEREQYF	TGTGCCAGCAGCCCCGAGCTAGCGGGAGAGAGGGAGCAGTACTTC